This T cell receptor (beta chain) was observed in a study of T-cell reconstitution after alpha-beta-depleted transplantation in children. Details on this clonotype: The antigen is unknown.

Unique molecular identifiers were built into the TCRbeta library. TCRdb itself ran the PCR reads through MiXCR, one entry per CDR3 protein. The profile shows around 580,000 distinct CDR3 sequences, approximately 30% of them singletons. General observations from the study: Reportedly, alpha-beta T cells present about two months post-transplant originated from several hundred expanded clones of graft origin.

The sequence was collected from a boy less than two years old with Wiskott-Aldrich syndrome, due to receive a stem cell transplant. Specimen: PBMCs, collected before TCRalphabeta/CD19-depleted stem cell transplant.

Here the CDR3 reads CASSLRREFSRDTQYF. In nucleotides, the CDR3 is TGTGCCAGCAGTTTAAGGCGGGAGTTTTCTCGAGATACGCAGTATTTT. This chain links TRBV12-3 or TRBV12-4 with TRBJ2-3, with TRBD2 matching 7 bases. V lost 2 bases to trimming and J lost 5 bases; unmatched junction nucleotides: 10. The CDR3 is 16 residues long.